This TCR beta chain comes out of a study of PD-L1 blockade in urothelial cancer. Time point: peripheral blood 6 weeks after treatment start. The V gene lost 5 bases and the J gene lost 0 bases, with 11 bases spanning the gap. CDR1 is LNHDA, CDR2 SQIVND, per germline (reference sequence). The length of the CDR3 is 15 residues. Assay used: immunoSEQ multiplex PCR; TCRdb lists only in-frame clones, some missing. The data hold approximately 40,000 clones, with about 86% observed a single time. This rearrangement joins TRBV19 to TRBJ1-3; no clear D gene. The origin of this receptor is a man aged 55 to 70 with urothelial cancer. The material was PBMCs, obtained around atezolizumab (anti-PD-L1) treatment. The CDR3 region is CASSAGLDSGNTIYF. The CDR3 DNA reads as TGTGCCAGTAGTGCCGGACTCGACTCTGGAAACACCATATATTTT.